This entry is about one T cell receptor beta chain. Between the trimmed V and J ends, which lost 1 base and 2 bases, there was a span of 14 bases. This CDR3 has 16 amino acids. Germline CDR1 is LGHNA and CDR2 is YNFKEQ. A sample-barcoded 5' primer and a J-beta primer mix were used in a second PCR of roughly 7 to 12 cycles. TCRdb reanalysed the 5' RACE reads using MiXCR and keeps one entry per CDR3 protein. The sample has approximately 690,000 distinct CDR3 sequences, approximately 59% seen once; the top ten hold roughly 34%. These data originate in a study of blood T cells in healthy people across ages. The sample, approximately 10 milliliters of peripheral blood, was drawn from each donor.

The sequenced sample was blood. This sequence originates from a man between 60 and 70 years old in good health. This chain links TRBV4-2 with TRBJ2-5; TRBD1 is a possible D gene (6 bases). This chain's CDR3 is CASSQVRGDRQETQYF. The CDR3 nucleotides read TGTGCCAGCAGCCAAGTGAGGGGAGACAGGCAAGAGACCCAGTACTTC.